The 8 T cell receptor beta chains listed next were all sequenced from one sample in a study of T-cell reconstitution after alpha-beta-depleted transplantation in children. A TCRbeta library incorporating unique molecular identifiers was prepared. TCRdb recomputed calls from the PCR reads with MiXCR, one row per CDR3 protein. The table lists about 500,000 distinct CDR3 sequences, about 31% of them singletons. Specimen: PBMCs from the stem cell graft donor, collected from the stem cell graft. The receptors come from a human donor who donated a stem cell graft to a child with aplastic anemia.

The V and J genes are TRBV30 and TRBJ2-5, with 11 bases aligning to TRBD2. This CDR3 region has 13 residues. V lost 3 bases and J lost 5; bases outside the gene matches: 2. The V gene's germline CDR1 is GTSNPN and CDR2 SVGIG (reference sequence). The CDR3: CAWRTSGTETQYF. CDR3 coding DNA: TGTGCCTGGAGGACTAGCGGGACGGAGACCCAGTACTTC. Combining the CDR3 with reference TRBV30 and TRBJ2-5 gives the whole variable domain SQTIHQWPATLVQPVGSPLSLECTVEGTSNPNLYWYRQAAGRGLQLLFYSVGIGQISSEVPQNLSASRPQDRQFILSSKKLLLSDSGFYLCAWRTSGTETQYFGPGTRLLVL.

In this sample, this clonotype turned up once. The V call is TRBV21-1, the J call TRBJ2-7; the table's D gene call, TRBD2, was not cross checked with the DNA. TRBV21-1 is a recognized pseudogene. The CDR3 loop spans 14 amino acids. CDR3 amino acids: CAWDRGLAGYEQYV. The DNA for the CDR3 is TGTGCCTGGGACCGAGGACTAGCGGGCTACGAGCAGTACGTC.

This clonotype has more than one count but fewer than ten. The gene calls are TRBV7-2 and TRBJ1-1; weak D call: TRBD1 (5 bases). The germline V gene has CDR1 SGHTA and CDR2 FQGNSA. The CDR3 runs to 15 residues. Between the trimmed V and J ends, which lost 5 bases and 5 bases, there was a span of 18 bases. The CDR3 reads CASSLGAMGWTEAFF. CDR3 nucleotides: TGTGCCAGCAGCCTAGGGGCCATGGGGTGGACTGAAGCTTTCTTT.

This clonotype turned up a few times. In DNA, the CDR3 is TGTGCCAGCAGCCAAGACCAGCGGCTTCGGGGGGAGCAGTTCTTC. Amino acids: CASSQDQRLRGEQFF. The rearrangement joins TRBV4-2 to TRBJ2-1, with D perhaps TRBD2 (6 bases). V lost 0 bases and J lost 10, with 16 bases in between. CDR1 LGHNA and CDR2 YNFKEQ come from the germline V gene. The CDR3 has 15 residues.

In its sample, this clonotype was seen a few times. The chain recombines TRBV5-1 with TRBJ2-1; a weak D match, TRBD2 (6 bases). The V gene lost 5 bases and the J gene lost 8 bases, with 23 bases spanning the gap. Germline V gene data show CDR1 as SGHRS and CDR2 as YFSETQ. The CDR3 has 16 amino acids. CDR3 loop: CASREGWRDGVDEQFF. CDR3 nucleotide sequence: TGCGCCAGCAGGGAGGGGTGGCGGGATGGTGTCGATGAGCAGTTCTTC. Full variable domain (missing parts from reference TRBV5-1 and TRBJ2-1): KAGVTQTPRYLIKTRGQQVTLSCSPISGHRSVSWYQQTPGQGLQFLFEYFSETQRNKGNFPGRFSGRQFSNSRSEMNVSTLELGDSALYLCASREGWRDGVDEQFFGPGTRLTVL.

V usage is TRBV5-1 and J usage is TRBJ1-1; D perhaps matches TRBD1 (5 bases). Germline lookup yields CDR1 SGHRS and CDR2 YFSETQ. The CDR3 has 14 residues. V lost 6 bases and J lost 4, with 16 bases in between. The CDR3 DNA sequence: TGCGCCAGCATGGGGCAGGTTACCTCCACTGAAGCTTTCTTT. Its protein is CASMGQVTSTEAFF.

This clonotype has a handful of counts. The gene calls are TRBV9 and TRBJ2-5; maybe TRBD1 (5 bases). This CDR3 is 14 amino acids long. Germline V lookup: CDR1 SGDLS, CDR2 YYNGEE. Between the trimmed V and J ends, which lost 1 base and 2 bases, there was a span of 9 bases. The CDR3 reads CASSVSQGQETQYF. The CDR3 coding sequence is TGTGCCAGCAGCGTATCCCAGGGACAAGAGACCCAGTACTTC. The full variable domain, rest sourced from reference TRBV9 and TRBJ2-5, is DSGVTQTPKHLITATGQRVTLRCSPRSGDLSVYWYQQSLDQGLQFLIQYYNGEERAKGNILERFSAQQFPDLHSELNLSSLELGDSALYFCASSVSQGQETQYFGPGTRLLVL.

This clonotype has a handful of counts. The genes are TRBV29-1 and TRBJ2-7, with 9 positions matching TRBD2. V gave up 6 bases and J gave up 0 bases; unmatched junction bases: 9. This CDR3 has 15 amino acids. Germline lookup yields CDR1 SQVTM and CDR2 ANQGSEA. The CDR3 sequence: CSVSGGTSSSYEQYF. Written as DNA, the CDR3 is TGCAGCGTGAGCGGGGGGACCTCCAGCTCCTACGAGCAGTACTTC.